The 22 T cell receptor beta chains listed next were all sequenced from one sample in a study of T-cell memory formation after mild COVID-19. TCRdb fed the 5' RACE reads into MiXCR, producing one record per CDR3 protein. Found here are 300,000 to 350,000 distinct CDR3 sequences, more than 13% of them singletons; the top ten hold roughly a fifth. The sequencing sample was made of PBMCs or a T cell subset sorted from them (not recorded which). These receptors were collected from a man in his late teens or twenties who had mild COVID-19 (a few samples of this study predate the infection). Cell type and time point are not known.

J is TRBJ2-5 and V is TRBV10-3; 12 positions agree with TRBD1. CDR1 and CDR2 (germline): ENHRY, SYGVKD. V lost 1 base to trimming and J lost 4 bases; unmatched junction nucleotides: 4. The CDR3 loop spans 16 amino acids. CDR3 DNA sequence: TGTGCCATCAGTGAGTTGGGACAGGGGGCCGGAGAGACCCAGTACTTC. Protein sequence: CAISELGQGAGETQYF.

The chain is built from TRBV18 and TRBJ1-1; D is unclear. V was cut by 4 bases and J by 7 bases, with 10 bases left in between. This CDR3 has 12 amino acids. The germline V gene encodes CDR1 KGHSH and CDR2 LQKENI. CDR3 in amino acids: CASSLAENEAFF. The CDR3 DNA reads TGTGCCAGCTCACTCGCGGAAAATGAAGCTTTCTTT.

The sample holds a few counts of this clonotype. The chain couples TRBV28 to TRBJ2-6; D unresolved. The germline V gene has CDR1 MDHEN and CDR2 SYDVKM. This CDR3 has 16 residues. The V end lost 1 base, the J end lost 0 bases, and 7 bases lay between the germline ends. The CDR3 DNA is TGTGCCAGCAGTTTATTCAGGCACTCTGGGGCCAACGTCCTGACTTTC. Translating it yields CASSLFRHSGANVLTF.

The CDR3 DNA reads TGTGCCAGCAGCTTCAACCTGGGGCCGGTAAATTCACCCCTCCACTTT. Translated, it gives CASSFNLGPVNSPLHF. This sequence joins TRBV5-4 and TRBJ1-6, with D perhaps matching TRBD1 (5 bases). The ends were cut back, 2 bases at V and 7 bases at J, with 16 bases in the middle. The CDR3 contains 16 residues. In germline, CDR1 is SGHNT, CDR2 YYREEE (reference sequence).

The CDR3 is CASAPGGVPGELFF. The CDR3 DNA is TGCGCCTCGGCCCCTGGCGGGGTCCCCGGGGAGCTGTTTTTT. The V gene is TRBV4-1, the J gene TRBJ2-2, with D possibly being TRBD2 (6 bases). The germline CDR1 and CDR2 sequences are MGHRA and YSYEKL. This CDR3 is 14 amino acids long. With 11 bases removed from V and 6 bases from J, the gap between germline ends came to 19 bases.

The genes are TRBV5-1 and TRBJ1-3; D perhaps matches TRBD1 (5 bases). This CDR3 contains 15 residues. CDR1 and CDR2 from the germline V gene are SGHRS and YFSETQ. Deletions cut 3 bases from V and 0 bases from J, with 10 bases between. In nucleotides, the CDR3 is TGCGCCAGCAGCTCTACAGGCGACTCTGGAAACACCATATATTTT. Translated, it gives CASSSTGDSGNTIYF.

There are many counts of this clonotype. The CDR3 region has the DNA TGTGCCAGCAGCACCCGGGAGACCCAGTACTTC. It codes for CASSTRETQYF. The chain couples TRBV11-1 to TRBJ2-5; D gene uncertain. V was pared by 5 bases and J by 5 bases, with 6 bases between. CDR1 and CDR2 from the germline V gene are SGHAT and FQDESV (reference sequence). There are 11 residues in the CDR3.

The chain's CDR3 is CAWSVSAGGDGYTF. The CDR3 region has the DNA TGTGCCTGGAGTGTGTCGGCAGGGGGCGATGGCTACACCTTC. The genes are TRBV30 and TRBJ1-2, with TRBD1 identical over 8 bases. J gave up 6 bases and V 0 bases, and 6 bases lay outside the gene matches. CDR1 and CDR2 from the germline V gene are GTSNPN and SVGIG (reference sequence). The CDR3 contains 14 residues.

This clonotype was picked up many times. This chain uses TRBV7-2 with TRBJ2-5, with no clear D. V was trimmed by 1 base and J by 3 bases, leaving 18 bases between them. Germline values: CDR1 SGHTA, CDR2 FQGNSA. This CDR3 region has 17 residues. CDR3 sequence (DNA): TGTGCCAGCAGCTTAGGGGCCCGGTGGTTCCGCAAAGAGACCCAGTACTTC. Translation gives CASSLGARWFRKETQYF. The variable domain in full, with the rest retrieved from reference TRBV7-2 and TRBJ2-5, is GAGVSQSPSNKVTEKGKDVELRCDPISGHTALYWYRQSLGQGLEFLIYFQGNSAPDKSGLPSDRFSAERTGGSVSTLTIQRTQQEDSAVYLCASSLGARWFRKETQYFGPGTRLLVL.

This clonotype was seen only a few times. The chain couples TRBV7-9 to TRBJ1-1; possibly TRBD1 for D (5 bases). The germline CDR1 and CDR2 sequences are SEHNR and FQNEAQ (reference sequence). The V gene lost 8 bases and the J gene lost 3 bases, with 19 bases spanning the gap. This CDR3 comprises 15 residues. The chain's CDR3 is CASSSGTGAYTEAFF. As DNA, the CDR3 is TGTGCCAGCTCCTCCGGGACCGGGGCATACACTGAAGCTTTCTTT.

The J gene is TRBJ2-1, the V gene TRBV11-2, with D unresolved. The V gene lost 5 bases and the J gene lost 0 bases, with 11 bases spanning the gap. There are 15 residues in the CDR3. Germline V lookup: CDR1 SGHAT, CDR2 FQNNGV. CDR3 region: CASSHPAPSYNEQFF. DNA for the CDR3: TGTGCCAGCAGCCACCCTGCACCCTCCTACAATGAGCAGTTCTTC.

The chain employs TRBV7-9 and TRBJ2-1, with 10 bases fitting TRBD2. The CDR3 consists of 15 residues. Germline values: CDR1 SEHNR, CDR2 FQNEAQ (reference sequence). Trimming cost V 5 bases and J 0 bases; bases outside gene matches: 1. The CDR3 sequence: CASSTSGDSYNEQFF. The CDR3, as DNA: TGTGCCAGCAGCACTAGCGGGGACTCCTACAATGAGCAGTTCTTC.

Only a few counts were recorded for this clonotype. The chain combines TRBV18 with TRBJ2-2; no clear D. The germline V gene encodes CDR1 KGHSH and CDR2 LQKENI. The CDR3 has 13 residues. V lost 0 bases to trimming and J lost 5 bases, with 4 bases between them. CDR3 in DNA: TGTGCCAGCTCACCACCAGGAACCGGGGAGCTGTTTTTT. This translates into CASSPPGTGELFF.

In this sample, this clonotype turned up a few times. V is TRBV7-9 and J is TRBJ1-4; D remains ambiguous. The CDR3 is 13 amino acids. V lost 1 base and J lost 10, with 10 bases in between. The germline gives CDR1 SEHNR, CDR2 FQNEAQ (reference sequence). In DNA, the CDR3 is TGTGCCAGCAGCTTAGGGGCAGTCGCAAAACTGTTTTTT. Translating gives CASSLGAVAKLFF.

V gene TRBV7-9 combines with J gene TRBJ1-4; D not certain. V was cut by 0 bases and J by 4 bases, with 9 bases left in between. Germline CDR1 and CDR2: SEHNR and FQNEAQ (reference sequence). The CDR3 loop spans 15 amino acids. The chain's CDR3 is CASSLANSYNEKLFF. In DNA form, the CDR3 reads TGTGCCAGCAGCTTAGCGAACAGCTATAATGAAAAACTGTTTTTT.

This sequence joins TRBV29-1 and TRBJ2-3; 7 nucleotides agree with TRBD1. Germline V gene data show CDR1 as SQVTM and CDR2 as ANQGSEA. Trimming removed 1 base from V and 3 bases from J; junction bases left unmatched: 10. The CDR3 sequence is 16 residues long. CDR3 loop: CSVEAFKGAGTDTQYF. The DNA of the CDR3 is TGCAGCGTTGAAGCGTTTAAGGGGGCCGGTACAGATACGCAGTATTTT.

This chain connects TRBV10-3 to TRBJ1-3; D may be TRBD1 (6 bases). Trimming left V 10 bases short and J 2 bases short, with 15 bases between. This CDR3 has 14 amino acids. Germline CDR1 ENHRY, CDR2 SYGVKD. CDR3 residues: CATLPGDAGNTIYF. CDR3 in DNA: TGTGCCACCCTTCCAGGGGATGCTGGAAACACCATATATTTT.

Regarding this clonotype: Germline and junction disagree at one end, which may indicate a read error. The J gene is TRBJ1-1, the V gene TRBV20-1; D uncertain. This CDR3 comprises 13 residues. Per the germline V gene, CDR1 is DFQATT and CDR2 is SNEGSKA (reference sequence). Here the CDR3 reads CSARAELNTEAFF. The CDR3 DNA sequence: TGCAGCGCTAGGGCAGAATTGAACACTGAAGCTTTCTTT.

This clonotype was seen more than once but under ten times. CDR3 amino acids: CASSFFEGAYEQYV. DNA for the CDR3: TGTGCCAGCAGTTTCTTTGAGGGGGCCTACGAGCAGTACGTC. The chain recombines TRBV6-5 with TRBJ2-7, with TRBD1 as a possible D gene (6 bases). Trimming cost V 4 bases and J 2 bases, with 12 bases left between them. Per germline, CDR1 MNHEY and CDR2 SVGAGI. This CDR3 region has 14 residues.

This clonotype showed up just a few times. Written as DNA, the CDR3 is TGTGCCAGCAGTGTCCAGGCCCTCACCGGGGAGCTGTTTTTT. Protein sequence: CASSVQALTGELFF. J is TRBJ2-2 and V is TRBV25-1; no reliable D call. The CDR3 extends over 14 amino acids. CDR1 MGHDK and CDR2 SYGVNS come from the germline V gene. V shed 4 bases and J shed 4 bases, with 10 bases lying between them.

The sample holds a few counts of this clonotype. The CDR3 reads CASSFYLSEKLFF. For the CDR3, the DNA is TGTGCCAGCAGCTTTTATCTAAGTGAAAAACTGTTTTTT. The rearrangement joins TRBV7-2 to TRBJ1-4; D gene uncertain. Trimming cost V 3 bases and J 7 bases, with 9 bases left between them. The CDR3 spans 13 residues. Germline V gene sequence: CDR1 SGHTA, CDR2 FQGNSA.

This clonotype was seen a handful of times. The chain employs TRBV6-2 or TRBV6-3 and TRBJ2-2; D unresolved. CDR3 length: 14 residues. Germline V lookup: CDR1 MNHEY, CDR2 SVGEGT. The ends were cut back, 7 bases at V and 0 bases at J, with 9 bases in the middle. This CDR3 reads CASTGFSNTGELFF. The DNA for the CDR3 is TGTGCCAGCACTGGCTTTTCGAACACCGGGGAGCTGTTTTTT.